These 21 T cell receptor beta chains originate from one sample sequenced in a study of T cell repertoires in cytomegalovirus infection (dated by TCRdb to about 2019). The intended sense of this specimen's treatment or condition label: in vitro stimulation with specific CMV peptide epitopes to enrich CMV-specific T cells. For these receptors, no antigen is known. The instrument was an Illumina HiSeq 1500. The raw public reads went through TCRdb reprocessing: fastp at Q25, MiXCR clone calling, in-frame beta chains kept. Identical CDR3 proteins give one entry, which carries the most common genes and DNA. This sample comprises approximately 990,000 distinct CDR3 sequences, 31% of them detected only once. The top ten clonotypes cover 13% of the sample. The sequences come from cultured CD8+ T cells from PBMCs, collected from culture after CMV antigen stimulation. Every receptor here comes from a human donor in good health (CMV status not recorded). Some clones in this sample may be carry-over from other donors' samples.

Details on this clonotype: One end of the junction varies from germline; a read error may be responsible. As DNA, the CDR3 is TGTGCCAGCTCACCACCCAACGGTAACCAAGAGACCCGGTACTTC. Protein product: CASSPPNGNQETRYF. This chain uses TRBV18 with TRBJ2-5; unclear D gene. The CDR3 has 15 residues. The germline V gene encodes CDR1 KGHSH and CDR2 LQKENI.

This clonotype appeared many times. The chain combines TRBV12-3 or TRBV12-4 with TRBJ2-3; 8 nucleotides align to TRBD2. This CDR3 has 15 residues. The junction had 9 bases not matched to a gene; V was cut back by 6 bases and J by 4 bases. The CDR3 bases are TGTGCCAGCAGAGTTGCCGGGGGGGCCTCAGATACGCAGTATTTT. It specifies CASRVAGGASDTQYF.

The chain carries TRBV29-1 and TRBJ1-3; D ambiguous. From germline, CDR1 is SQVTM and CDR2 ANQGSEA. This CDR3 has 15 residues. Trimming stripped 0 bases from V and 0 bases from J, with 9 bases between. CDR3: CSVEDRIYSGNTIYF. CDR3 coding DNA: TGCAGCGTTGAAGACCGCATATACTCTGGAAACACCATATATTTT. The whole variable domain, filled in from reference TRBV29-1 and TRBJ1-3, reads SAVISQKPSRDICQRGTSLTIQCQVDSQVTMMFWYRQQPGQSLTLIATANQGSEATYESGFVIDKFPISRPNLTFSTLTVSNMSPEDSSIYLCSVEDRIYSGNTIYFGEGSWLTVV.

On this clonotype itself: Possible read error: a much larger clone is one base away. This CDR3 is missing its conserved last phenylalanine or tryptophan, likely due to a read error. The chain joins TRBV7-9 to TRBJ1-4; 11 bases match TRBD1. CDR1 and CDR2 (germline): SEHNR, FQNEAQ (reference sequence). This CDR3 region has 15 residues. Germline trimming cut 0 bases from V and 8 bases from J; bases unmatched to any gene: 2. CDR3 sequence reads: CASSLAWTGGEKLFL. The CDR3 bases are TGTGCCAGCAGCTTAGCTTGGACAGGGGGCGAAAAACTGTTTCTT.

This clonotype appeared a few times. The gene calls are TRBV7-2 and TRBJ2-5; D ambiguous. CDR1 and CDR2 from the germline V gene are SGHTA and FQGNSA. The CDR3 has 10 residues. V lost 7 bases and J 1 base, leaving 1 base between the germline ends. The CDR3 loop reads CASTQETQYF. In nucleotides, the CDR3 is TGTGCCAGCACCCAAGAGACCCAGTACTTC. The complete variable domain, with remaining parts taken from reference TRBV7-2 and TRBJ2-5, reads GAGVSQSPSNKVTEKGKDVELRCDPISGHTALYWYRQSLGQGLEFLIYFQGNSAPDKSGLPSDRFSAERTGGSVSTLTIQRTQQEDSAVYLCASTQETQYFGPGTRLLVL.

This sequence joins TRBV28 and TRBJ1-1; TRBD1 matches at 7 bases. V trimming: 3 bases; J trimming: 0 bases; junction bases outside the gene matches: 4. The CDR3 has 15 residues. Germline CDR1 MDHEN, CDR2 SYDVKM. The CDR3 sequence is CASSFRQGMNTEAFF. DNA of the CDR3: TGTGCCAGCAGTTTCCGACAGGGTATGAACACTGAAGCTTTCTTT.

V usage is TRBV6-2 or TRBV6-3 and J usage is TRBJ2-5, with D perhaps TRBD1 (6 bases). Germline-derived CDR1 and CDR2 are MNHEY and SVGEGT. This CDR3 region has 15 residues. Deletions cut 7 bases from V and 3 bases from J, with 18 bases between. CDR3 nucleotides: TGTGCCAGCACAACAAGAACCGGGACAAAAGAGACCCAGTACTTC. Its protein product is CASTTRTGTKETQYF.

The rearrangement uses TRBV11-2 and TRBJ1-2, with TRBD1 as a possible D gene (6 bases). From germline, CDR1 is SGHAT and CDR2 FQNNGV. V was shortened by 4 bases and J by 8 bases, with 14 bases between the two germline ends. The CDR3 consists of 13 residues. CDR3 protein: CASSYSYREGYTF. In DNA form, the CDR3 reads TGTGCCAGCAGCTACTCGTACAGGGAAGGCTACACCTTC.

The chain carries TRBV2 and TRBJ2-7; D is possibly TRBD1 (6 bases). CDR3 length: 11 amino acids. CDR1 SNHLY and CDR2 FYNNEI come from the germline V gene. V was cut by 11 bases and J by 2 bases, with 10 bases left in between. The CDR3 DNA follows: TGTGCCGCTGCAGGGGCCTACGAGCAGTACGTC. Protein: CAAAGAYEQYV.

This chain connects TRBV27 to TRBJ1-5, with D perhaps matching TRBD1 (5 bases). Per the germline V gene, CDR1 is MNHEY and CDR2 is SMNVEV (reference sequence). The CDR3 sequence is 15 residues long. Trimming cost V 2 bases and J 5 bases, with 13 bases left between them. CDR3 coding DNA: TGTGCCAGCAGTTTAAGTTGGGGGACGGATCAGCCCCAGCATTTT. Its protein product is CASSLSWGTDQPQHF.

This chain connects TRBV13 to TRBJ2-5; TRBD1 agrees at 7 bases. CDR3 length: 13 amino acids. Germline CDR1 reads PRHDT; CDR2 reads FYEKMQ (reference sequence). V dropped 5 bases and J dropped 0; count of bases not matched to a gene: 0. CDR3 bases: TGTGCCAGCAGCCAGGGGGACCAAGAGACCCAGTACTTC. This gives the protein CASSQGDQETQYF.

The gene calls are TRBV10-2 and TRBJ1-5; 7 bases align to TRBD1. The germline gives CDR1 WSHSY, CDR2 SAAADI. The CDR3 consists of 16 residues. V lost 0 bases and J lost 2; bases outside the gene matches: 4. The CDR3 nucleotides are TGCGCCAGCAGTGAGTCGACAGGGTCTGGCAATCAGCCCCAGCATTTT. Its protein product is CASSESTGSGNQPQHF.

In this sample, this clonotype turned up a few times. This CDR3 reads CASSNEAFF. CDR3 bases: TGTGCCAGCAGCAATGAAGCTTTCTTT. V usage is TRBV9 and J usage is TRBJ1-1; D ambiguous. V lost 4 bases and J lost 7, with 2 bases in between. CDR1 is SGDLS, CDR2 YYNGEE, per germline. CDR3 size: 9 residues.

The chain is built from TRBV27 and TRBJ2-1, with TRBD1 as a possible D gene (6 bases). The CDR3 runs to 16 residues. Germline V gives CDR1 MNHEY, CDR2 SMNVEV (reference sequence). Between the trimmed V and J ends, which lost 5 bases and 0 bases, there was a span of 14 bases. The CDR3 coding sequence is TGTGCCAGCAGTGCCAAGACAGGTAGCTCCTACAATGAGCAGTTCTTC. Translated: CASSAKTGSSYNEQFF.

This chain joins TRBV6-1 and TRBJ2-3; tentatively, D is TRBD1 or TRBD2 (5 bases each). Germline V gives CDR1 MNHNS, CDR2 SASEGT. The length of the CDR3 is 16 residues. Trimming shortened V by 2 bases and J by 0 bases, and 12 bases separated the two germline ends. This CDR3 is CASSEWTGPSTDTQYF. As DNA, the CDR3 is TGTGCCAGCAGTGAATGGACGGGACCTAGCACAGATACGCAGTATTTT.

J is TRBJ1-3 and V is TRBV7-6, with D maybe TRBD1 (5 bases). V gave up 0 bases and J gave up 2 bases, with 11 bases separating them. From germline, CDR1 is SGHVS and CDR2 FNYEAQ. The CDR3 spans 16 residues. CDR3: CASSLAGDFTGNTIYF. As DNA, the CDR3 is TGTGCCAGCAGCTTAGCTGGGGACTTCACTGGAAACACCATATATTTT.

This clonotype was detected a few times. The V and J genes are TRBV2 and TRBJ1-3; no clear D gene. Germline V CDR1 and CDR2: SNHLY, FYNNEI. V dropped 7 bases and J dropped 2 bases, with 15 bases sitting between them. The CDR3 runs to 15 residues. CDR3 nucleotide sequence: TGTGCCAGCAAGGAGGACCCGAGGGCTGGAAACACCATATATTTT. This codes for CASKEDPRAGNTIYF.

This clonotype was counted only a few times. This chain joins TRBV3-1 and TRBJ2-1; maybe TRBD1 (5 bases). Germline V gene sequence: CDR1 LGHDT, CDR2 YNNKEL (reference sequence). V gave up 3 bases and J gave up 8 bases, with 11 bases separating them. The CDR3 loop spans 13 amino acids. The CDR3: CASSQDTSDEQFF. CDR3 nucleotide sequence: TGTGCCAGCAGCCAGGACACATCCGATGAGCAGTTCTTC.

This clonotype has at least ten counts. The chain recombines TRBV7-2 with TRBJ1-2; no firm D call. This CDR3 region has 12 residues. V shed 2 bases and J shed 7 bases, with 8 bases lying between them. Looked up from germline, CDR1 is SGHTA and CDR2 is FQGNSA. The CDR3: CASSLPYSGYTF. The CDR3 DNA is TGTGCCAGCAGCTTACCCTATAGTGGCTACACCTTC.

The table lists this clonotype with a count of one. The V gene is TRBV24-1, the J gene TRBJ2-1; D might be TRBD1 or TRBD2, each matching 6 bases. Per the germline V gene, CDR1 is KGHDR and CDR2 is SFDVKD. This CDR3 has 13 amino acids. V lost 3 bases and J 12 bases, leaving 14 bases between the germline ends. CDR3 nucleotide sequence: TGTGCCACCAGTGATGGGGGGCCTGGGGCGCAGTTCTTC. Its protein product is CATSDGGPGAQFF.

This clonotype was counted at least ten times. The chain's CDR3 is CASSPSLIGGTYNEQFF. In DNA form, the CDR3 reads TGTGCCAGCAGCCCCAGTCTAATCGGCGGGACCTACAATGAGCAGTTCTTC. The rearrangement joins TRBV7-6 to TRBJ2-1, with D possibly matching TRBD2 (6 bases). The germline gives CDR1 SGHVS, CDR2 FNYEAQ. Trimming removed 5 bases at V and 2 bases at J, with 19 bases between. The CDR3 contains 17 residues.